This TCR beta chain originates from a study of T-cell memory formation after mild COVID-19. Each CDR3 protein gets one entry after TCRdb re-called the 5' RACE reads with MiXCR. The sample has around 400,000 distinct CDR3 sequences, 20% to 30% seen once; the top ten hold 8.8%. The sequence was collected from an adult woman who had mild COVID-19 (a few samples of this study predate the infection). Cell type and time point are not known. Sequenced input: PBMCs or a T cell subset sorted from them (not recorded which).

CDR3 amino acids: CSARTRTYNEQFF. The CDR3 DNA reads as TGCAGTGCTAGAACCCGGACTTACAATGAGCAGTTCTTC. The gene calls are TRBV20-1 and TRBJ2-1; a weak D match, TRBD2 (5 bases). The CDR3 extends over 13 amino acids. V lost 2 bases, J lost 4 bases, and 9 bases lay in between. Germline V gives CDR1 DFQATT, CDR2 SNEGSKA (reference sequence).